Here is one TCR beta chain with its context. The record originates from a study of blood T cell repertoires in COVID-19. About the study: The origin of the acute and convalescent COVID-19 samples was the United States, Italy and Spain. T cells, B-cell-depleted T cells, or PBMCs provided the cDNA or gDNA that served as material.

The germline V gene has CDR1 SGHVS and CDR2 FQNEAQ. The CDR3 totals 14 residues. Trimming cost V 5 bases and J 6 bases, with 13 bases left between them. Authors' analysis steps: Estimated nucleated cell counts came from reference gene primer amplification. Repertoires were generated with immunoSEQ multiplex PCR, while TCRdb's copy carries only in-frame clones and drops some. That table gives V, J and clone size, and the DNA gave D and trimming. This table has tens of thousands of clones, 90% appearing once. The sequenced material came from peripheral blood. This TCR derives from a human donor in a cohort sampled during active COVID-19. The rearrangement joins TRBV7-8 to TRBJ2-2; possibly TRBD1 for D (6 bases). The CDR3 reads CASSLSWGPGELFF. In DNA form, the CDR3 reads TGTGCCAGCAGCCTATCCTGGGGGCCCGGGGAGCTGTTTTTT.